These T cell receptor beta chains were read from a single sample in a study of shared clonotypes between healthy human individuals. Method: immunoSEQ multiplex PCR; TCRdb's copy keeps in-frame clones and lacks some. The sample carries about 480,000 clones, approximately 85% recorded once. Material for sequencing was PBMCs. These receptors all stem from a woman between 40 and 50 years old in good health. Some clones in this sample may be carry-over from other donors' samples. Both conserved end residues are part of each CDR3. A D gene is named only where the DNA matches it firmly. A row's size may be missing; if present it is once, few, many or a size class.

j_call v_call d_call cdr3_length clone_size cdr3_aa cdr3_nt
TRBJ2-1 TRBV21-1 . 16 . CASSKTERDSYNEQFF TGTGCCAGCAGCAAGACCGAGCGGGACTCCTACAATGAGCAGTTCTTC
TRBJ2-7 TRBV28 TRBD1 14 . CASSFGDRVGEQYF TGTGCCAGCAGTTTTGGGGACAGGGTGGGAGAGCAGTACTTC
TRBJ2-1 TRBV20-1 . 10 . CSASRKGQFF TGCAGTGCTAGTAGGAAAGGGCAGTTCTTC
TRBJ2-2 TRBV18 . 12 . CASSLAIGELFF TGTGCCAGCTCATTAGCGATCGGGGAGCTGTTTTTT
TRBJ2-2 TRBV6-5 TRBD2 15 . CASREREGRTGELFF TGTGCCAGCAGGGAGCGGGAGGGCCGTACCGGGGAGCTGTTTTTT
TRBJ1-1 TRBV30 . 13 many CAWILRRSTEAFF TGTGCCTGGATATTGCGGCGGAGCACTGAAGCTTTCTTT
TRBJ2-5 TRBV5-4 TRBD2 16 . CASSLVAGGRGETQYF TGTGCCAGCAGCTTGGTAGCGGGAGGACGCGGTGAGACCCAGTACTTC
TRBJ1-1 TRBV2 . 14 . CATLADPVNTEAFF TGTGCCACCCTGGCCGATCCGGTGAACACTGAAGCTTTCTTT
TRBJ1-2 TRBV5-8 . 14 . CASSLGAGRYGYTF TGTGCCAGCAGCTTGGGGGCAGGGCGATATGGCTACACCTTC
TRBJ1-3 TRBV29-1 . 15 few CSARPTGDDGNTIYF TGCAGCGCACGCCCTACTGGGGACGATGGAAACACCATATATTTT
TRBJ2-1 TRBV7-9 TRBD2 17 . CASSSTLGLAGYNEQFF TGTGCCAGCAGCTCCACCTTGGGACTAGCGGGCTACAATGAGCAGTTCTTC